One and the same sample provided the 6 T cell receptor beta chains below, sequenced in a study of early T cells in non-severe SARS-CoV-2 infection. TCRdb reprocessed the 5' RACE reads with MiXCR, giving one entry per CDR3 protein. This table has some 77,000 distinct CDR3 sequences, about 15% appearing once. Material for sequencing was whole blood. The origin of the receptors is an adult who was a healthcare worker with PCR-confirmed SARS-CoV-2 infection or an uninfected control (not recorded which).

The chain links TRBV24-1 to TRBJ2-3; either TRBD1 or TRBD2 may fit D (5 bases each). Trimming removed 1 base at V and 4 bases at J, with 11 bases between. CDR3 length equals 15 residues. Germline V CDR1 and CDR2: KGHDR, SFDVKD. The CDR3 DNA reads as TGTGCCACCAGTGATTTCGTTGGGACCGCAGATACGCAGTATTTT. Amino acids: CATSDFVGTADTQYF.

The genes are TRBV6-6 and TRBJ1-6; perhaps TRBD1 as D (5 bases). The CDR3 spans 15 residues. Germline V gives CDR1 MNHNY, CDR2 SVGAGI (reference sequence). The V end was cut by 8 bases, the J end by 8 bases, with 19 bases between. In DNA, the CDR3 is TGTGCCAGCTCCCAGGCGGACACCAGGGATTCACCCCTCCACTTT. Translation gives CASSQADTRDSPLHF.

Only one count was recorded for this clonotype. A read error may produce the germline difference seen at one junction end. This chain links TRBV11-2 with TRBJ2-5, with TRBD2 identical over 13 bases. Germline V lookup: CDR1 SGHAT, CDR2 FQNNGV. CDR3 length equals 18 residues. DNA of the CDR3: TGTGTCAGCACCGGACTAGCGGGAGAGGGGGGTCCACGGGAGACCCAGTACTTC. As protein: CVSTGLAGEGGPRETQYF.

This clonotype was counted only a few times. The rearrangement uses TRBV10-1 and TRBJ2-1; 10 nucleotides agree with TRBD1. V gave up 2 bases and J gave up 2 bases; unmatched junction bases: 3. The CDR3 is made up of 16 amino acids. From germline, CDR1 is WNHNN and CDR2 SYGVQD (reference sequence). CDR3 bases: TGCGCCAGCAGTGAGCGACAGGGGGCCGCCTACAATGAGCAGTTCTTC. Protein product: CASSERQGAAYNEQFF.

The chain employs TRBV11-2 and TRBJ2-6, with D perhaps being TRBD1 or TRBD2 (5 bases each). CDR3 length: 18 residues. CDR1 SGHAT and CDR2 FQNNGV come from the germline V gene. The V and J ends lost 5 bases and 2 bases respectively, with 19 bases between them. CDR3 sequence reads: CASSPIRGKGTGANVLTF. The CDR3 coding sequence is TGTGCCAGCAGCCCAATCCGGGGAAAGGGGACTGGGGCCAACGTCCTGACTTTC.

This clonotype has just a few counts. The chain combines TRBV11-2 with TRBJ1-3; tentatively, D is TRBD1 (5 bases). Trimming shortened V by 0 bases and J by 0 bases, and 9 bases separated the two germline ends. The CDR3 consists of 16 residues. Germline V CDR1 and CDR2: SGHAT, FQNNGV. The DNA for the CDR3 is TGTGCCAGCAGCTTAGACAGGGCTACCTCTGGAAACACCATATATTTT. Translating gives CASSLDRATSGNTIYF.